Only one count was recorded for the clone carrying this T cell receptor (beta chain). What it binds is not known. These data originate in a study of shared clonotypes between healthy human individuals. Study background: Per donor, three plates held CD4 naive cells, three held CD4 memory, two held CD8 naive and one held CD8 memory. Study-wide results and limits: Unshared clonotypes carried lower generation probabilities than those common to all four donors. About 5% of naive CD4 clonotypes were shared across several donors.

TCRdb's copy holds only in-frame clones and misses some; the assay was immunoSEQ multiplex PCR. The sample lists some 2,000,000 clones; approximately 95% were seen once. The germline CDR1 and CDR2 sequences are ENHRY and SYGVKD. V gave up 2 bases and J gave up 0 bases; unmatched junction bases: 2. The CDR3 runs 16 residues. None of the donors, who were healthy HIV-negative adults, had recently had acute infections or vaccinations. The V call is TRBV10-3, the J call TRBJ2-2; 8 bases agree with TRBD2. The sample consisted of naive CD4+ T cells sorted from blood. The subset was: CD45RA+ positively selected. This receptor was obtained from a man between 18 and 29 years old in good health. CDR3 region: CAISEVAGTNTGELFF. The CDR3 nucleotides read TGTGCCATCAGTGAGGTAGCGGGAACGAACACCGGGGAGCTGTTTTTT.